What follows describes a single T cell receptor (beta chain). Its antigen is currently not known. Per-base quality was not reported, and no clone a single base away is much larger than it. This entry is derived from a study of T cell responses to AZD1222 COVID-19 vaccine (dated by TCRdb to about 2021). Looking at the study overall: Because spike-specific TCR depth and breadth did not differ between the two schedules, AZD1222 recipients who got a second dose at roughly 4 weeks were pooled with those who got a second dose at roughly 12 weeks. TCR sequencing covered roughly 230 trial participants: roughly 200 given two doses of AZD1222 and 26 given two doses of MenACWY control vaccine. Trial participants were enrolled into age subgroups of 18-55, 56-69 and 70-plus years, which contained about 160, 30 and 59 TCR-sequenced participants, respectively. Overall results and qualifications from the work: Participants were mostly white British, with more females than males. The authors suggested clonal diversity may have been underestimated. Nearly half of unique spike-specific TCRs reportedly recognized epitopes outside regions mutated in the B.1.351 and B.1.1.7 variants. CD4 TCRs associated with the vaccine covered the entire spike protein, and the dominant responses were in regions 160-218 and 743-854. Because no day 14 peak-response samples were available, repertoires were characterized only after the peak T cell response. A significant rise in spike-specific TCR breadth and depth was observed after two AZD1222 doses relative to day 0 and relative to MenACWY recipients. The 56-69-year group was small, and its depth increase did not reach significance, likely because of low power. Conclusions about previously exposed vaccinees are limited because only a handful of AZD1222 recipients were SARS-CoV-2 seropositive at baseline.

The sample's time point label, decoded: baseline before first vaccination. The vaccinee samples were drawn from two UK trials, COV001 and COV002, one of which was a single-blind randomized controlled phase 2/3 trial testing AZD1222 (ChAdOx1 nCoV-19) in healthy adults. For TCRbeta chain sequencing, PBMC samples were collected from trial participants at day 0 and at day 28 after the second dose. The CDR3 regions of human TCRbeta chains were analyzed by immunosequencing. The paper's data handling went like this. Repertoire TCRs were checked for matches against a reference library of SARS-CoV-2-specific TCRs that had been generated using the MIRA antigen-specificity platform. Breadth meant the fraction of unique TCRs that were SARS-CoV-2-associated, whereas depth meant the fraction of total T cells that were SARS-CoV-2-associated. Using the MIRA data, each spike-specific TCR was assigned both to the spike region to which the TCR was reactive and to a CD4 or CD8 class. Log10-transformed breadth and depth values were compared by one-way ANOVA with Sidak's multiple comparisons tests. Sourced from immuneACCESS, this table was stored by TCRdb with only in-frame sequences that have V and J called. A share of the clones is absent; for the studies checked, an unresolved V gene accounts for under half, and the remainder has no known explanation. That table is the source of V, J and clone size, and D and trimming were worked out from the DNA. In all, the sample holds nearly 80,000 clones, and 70% to 90% of those were seen once. The top ten clones comprise 22% of the sample.

Here the sequenced sample was peripheral blood, taken on day 0 of AZD1222 vaccination. The TCR sequence derives from an adult in good health.

DNA sequence: TGTGCCACCAGCAGAGAACAGCCCTACAATGAGCAGTTCTTC. Translated, this gives CATSREQPYNEQFF. The chain couples TRBV15 to TRBJ2-1; no D gene call is confident. V loses 0 bases, J loses 2 bases, and the germline ends lie 5 bases apart. CDR1 and CDR2 were assigned from the germline V gene (reference sequence) as LNHNV and YYDKDF. The CDR3 goes from the cysteine to the phenylalanine over 14 residues. Kept here is only the CDR3 DNA, which spans 42 bases and is read in frame from base 1.